The 4 T cell receptor beta chains below come from one sample, sequenced in a study of siplizumab effects on memory and regulatory T cells (dated by TCRdb to 2018 to 2020). Libraries were constructed by the immunoSEQ multiplex PCR assay. TCRdb's version of the immuneACCESS table is confined to in-frame rearrangements and falls short of the full clone set. An unresolved V gene accounts for under half of the shortfall where checked; the remainder is of unknown origin. The sample contains tens of thousands of clones, around 97% of them found a single time. The ten largest account for 0.95% to 1.4% of the sample. Sequencing input: naive CD8+ T cells sorted from blood. Reading the label with the study, this specimen's cell subset or site is: unstimulated naive T cells. Source of these receptors: a human donor in good health.

CDR3 sequence (DNA): TGTGCCAGCAGTTTACTGACTAGCGGAGGGGTGAATGAGCAGTTCTTC. Protein: CASSLLTSGGVNEQFF. This chain links TRBV27 with TRBJ2-1; 9 bases align to TRBD2. The length of the CDR3 is 16 residues. The V and J ends lost 2 bases and 7 bases, in that order; junction bases with no gene match: 9. The germline V gene encodes CDR1 MNHEY and CDR2 SMNVEV (reference sequence).

V usage is TRBV27 and J usage is TRBJ2-7; the D is unclear. CDR1 MNHEY and CDR2 SMNVEV come from the germline V gene (reference sequence). Trimming shortened V by 4 bases and J by 2 bases, and 9 bases separated the two germline ends. The CDR3 loop spans 13 amino acids. The CDR3 DNA sequence: TGTGCCAGCAGTTCGCTAGGGACCTACGAGCAGTACTTC. Amino acids: CASSSLGTYEQYF.

The chain uses TRBV30 and TRBJ2-2, with TRBD2 as a possible D gene (7 bases). The CDR3 sequence is 14 residues long. V lost 2 bases to trimming and J lost 6 bases, with 13 bases between them. Germline loops: CDR1 GTSNPN, CDR2 SVGIG (reference sequence). In DNA form, the CDR3 reads TGTGCCTGGAGTTCAGGGGCGGGAGCCGGGGAGCTGTTTTTT. Its protein product is CAWSSGAGAGELFF.

V gene TRBV9 combines with J gene TRBJ2-3; D call uncertain. The CDR3 has 12 residues. The V gene lost 6 bases and the J gene lost 0 bases, with 5 bases spanning the gap. The germline CDR1 and CDR2 sequences are SGDLS and YYNGEE. The DNA of the CDR3 is TGTGCCAGCAAAGGCAGCACAGATACGCAGTATTTT. Its translation is CASKGSTDTQYF.